The sequence of this T cell receptor beta chain was determined in a study of Ad26.COV2.S vaccination and SARS-CoV-2 variants. Study details: Ad26.COV2.S arm of COV1001 included the donor. The study gave Ad26.COV2.S intramuscularly, once or twice 56 days apart. Study-level results: Total T cell responses, in the TCR breadth and depth analyses, may have been underestimated.

Noted treatment: 15 to 20 received Ad26.COV2.S at low or high dose, single or two shots; roughly five received placebo; per-sample allocation not given. Samples were taken on day 63 after the first vaccine or placebo injection. Between the trimmed V and J ends, which lost 0 bases and 6 bases, there was a span of 9 bases. In germline, CDR1 is MNHEY, CDR2 SMNVEV (reference sequence). CDR3 length: 14 residues. Of note for this clone: Its specificity is not known.

Sequencing was performed with immunoSEQ multiplex PCR; in TCRdb, only in-frame clones are kept and a portion is missing. Found here are some 350,000 clones, roughly 90% of them singletons; the top ten hold over 5%. The source was peripheral blood, collected in a trial of Ad26.COV2.S vaccine versus placebo. The TCR comes from a person aged 18-60 years who received the Ad26.COV2.S COVID-19 vaccine or a placebo. The chain uses TRBV27 and TRBJ2-1; D ambiguous. The CDR3 sequence is CASSLSPAINEQFF. For the CDR3, the DNA is TGTGCCAGCAGTTTATCGCCGGCCATCAATGAGCAGTTCTTC.